This entry lists 25 T cell receptor beta chains sequenced from one sample in a study of T cells in Graves' hyperthyroidism and ophthalmopathy. RNA transcripts were the template for amplifying TCR beta CDR3 regions. With the HTBI primer set, the TCR CDR3 went through a first round of RT-PCR. TCRdb recomputed calls from the multiplex PCR reads with MiXCR, one row per CDR3 protein. The sample includes some 500,000 distinct CDR3 sequences, about an eighth of them seen just once. Sequencing used blood. Receptors originate from a woman aged 18-29 years with Graves' hyperthyroidism.

Notes on this clonotype: A read error may produce the germline difference seen at one junction end. This chain connects TRBV7-2 to TRBJ2-5; 9 bases are a match to TRBD2. The V gene's germline CDR1 is SGHTA and CDR2 FQGNSA. The CDR3 sequence is 14 residues long. CDR3 nucleotide sequence: TGTGCCAGCAGCCTAGCGGGGAGAAAGGAGACCCAGTACTTC. The encoded protein is CASSLAGRKETQYF.

This clonotype was picked up many times. J is TRBJ2-1 and V is TRBV10-2, with 7 bases fitting TRBD2. V was pared by 6 bases and J by 5 bases, with 1 base of the junction left unmatched. Germline loops: CDR1 WSHSY, CDR2 SAAADI. CDR3 size: 12 residues. The CDR3 DNA sequence: TGCGCCAGCAGACTAGCGAACAATGAGCAGTTCTTC. Encoded protein: CASRLANNEQFF.

There are a few counts of this clonotype. The chain recombines TRBV20-1 with TRBJ2-7, with a tentative D call TRBD2 (7 bases). Deletions cut 3 bases from V and 7 bases from J, with 13 bases between. This CDR3 contains 12 residues. Germline-derived CDR1 and CDR2 are DFQATT and SNEGSKA (reference sequence). The CDR3 region is CSARGGAREQYV. CDR3 nucleotides: TGCAGTGCTAGGGGGGGGGCGCGGGAGCAGTACGTC.

A few counts support this clonotype. The chain recombines TRBV6-1 with TRBJ1-1, with D uncertain. Per germline, CDR1 MNHNS and CDR2 SASEGT. The CDR3 runs to 13 residues. V was shortened by 7 bases and J by 4 bases, with 13 bases between the two germline ends. CDR3 amino acids: CASMYERSTEAFF. CDR3 sequence (DNA): TGTGCCAGCATGTATGAGAGGAGCACTGAAGCTTTCTTT.

Turning to this clonotype: Just one base apart from a much larger clone, this may be a read error. CDR3 nucleotides: TGCAATGCAACAGAGGGACTAGCGGGAGAAGGTTGGGAGACCCAGTACTTC. The encoded protein is CNATEGLAGEGWETQYF. This chain connects TRBV20-1 to TRBJ2-5; 14 bases are a match to TRBD2. Germline CDR1 DFQATT, CDR2 SNEGSKA (reference sequence). There are 17 residues in the CDR3.

The chain uses TRBV19 and TRBJ1-5; 7 nucleotides align to TRBD1. V lost 6 bases to trimming and J lost 2 bases; unmatched junction nucleotides: 10. This CDR3 has 16 residues. The germline V gene encodes CDR1 LNHDA and CDR2 SQIVND (reference sequence). Here the CDR3 reads CASSPRGDVGNQPQHF. The CDR3, as DNA: TGTGCCAGTAGCCCCAGGGGGGATGTCGGCAATCAGCCCCAGCATTTT.

This clonotype was counted at least ten times. This rearrangement joins TRBV24-1 to TRBJ1-1; a possible D gene is TRBD1 (6 bases). This CDR3 has 12 residues. V was cut by 9 bases and J by 7 bases, with 14 bases left in between. CDR1 is KGHDR, CDR2 SFDVKD, per germline. CDR3 in amino acids: CATWAGEGEAFF. In nucleotides, the CDR3 is TGTGCCACCTGGGCAGGGGAAGGTGAAGCTTTCTTT.

This clonotype was counted a few times. The V call is TRBV19, the J call TRBJ1-5, with D unresolved. CDR1 and CDR2 from the germline V gene are LNHDA and SQIVND (reference sequence). This CDR3 is 14 amino acids long. The germline V and J ends were trimmed by 3 bases and 6 bases, with 12 bases remaining between them. The CDR3: CASSILSSPQPQHF. The CDR3 nucleotides read TGTGCCAGTAGTATTTTGAGCTCCCCTCAGCCCCAGCATTTT.

This clonotype was counted ten times or more. The V and J genes are TRBV7-8 and TRBJ2-5; D is possibly TRBD2 (6 bases). Germline CDR1 SGHVS, CDR2 FQNEAQ. This CDR3 contains 14 residues. Trimming took off 5 bases at V and 5 bases at J, with 15 bases between the two ends. CDR3 protein: CASSPLSAGETQYF. CDR3 in DNA: TGTGCCAGCAGCCCACTAAGCGCGGGGGAGACCCAGTACTTC.

This clonotype was seen many times. The J gene is TRBJ1-4, the V gene TRBV27; D is unclear. The V end lost 3 bases, the J end lost 6 bases, and 11 bases lay between the germline ends. The CDR3 runs 14 residues. Germline assignment: CDR1 MNHEY and CDR2 SMNVEV (reference sequence). The chain's CDR3 is CASSFWGGDEKLFF. The CDR3 DNA reads TGTGCCAGCAGTTTCTGGGGAGGTGATGAAAAACTGTTTTTT.

The chain couples TRBV7-9 to TRBJ2-7; TRBD1 aligns across 7 bases. This CDR3 spans 14 amino acids. Germline CDR1 reads SEHNR; CDR2 reads FQNEAQ (reference sequence). Trimming cost V 4 bases and J 6 bases; bases outside gene matches: 9. For the CDR3, the DNA is TGTGCCAGCAGCTCTTGGACAGGCTCCGGCGAGCAGTACTTC. It specifies CASSSWTGSGEQYF.

In its sample, this clonotype was seen a few times. The chain links TRBV18 to TRBJ2-1, with unresolved D. Germline-derived CDR1 and CDR2 are KGHSH and LQKENI. The CDR3 is 14 amino acids. The germline V and J ends were trimmed by 0 bases and 8 bases, with 11 bases remaining between them. The CDR3 reads CASSPPGRVHEQFF. Written as DNA, the CDR3 is TGTGCCAGCTCACCACCGGGAAGGGTGCATGAGCAGTTCTTC. The complete variable domain, with remaining parts taken from reference TRBV18 and TRBJ2-1, reads NAGVMQNPRHLVRRRGQEARLRCSPMKGHSHVYWYRQLPEEGLKFMVYLQKENIIDESGMPKERFSAEFPKEGPSILRIQQVVRGDSAAYFCASSPPGRVHEQFFGPGTRLTVL.

This clonotype was detected ten times or more. The V gene is TRBV5-1, the J gene TRBJ2-1; 10 bases are a match to TRBD2. CDR3 length equals 14 residues. Germline V gene data show CDR1 as SGHRS and CDR2 as YFSETQ. V gave up 2 bases and J gave up 7 bases; unmatched junction bases: 3. Here the CDR3 reads CASSFSSGRNEQFF. The CDR3, as DNA: TGCGCCAGCAGCTTCTCTAGCGGGAGAAATGAGCAGTTCTTC.

CDR3 in amino acids: CSAMGGGTNYGYTF. The CDR3 coding sequence is TGCAGTGCTATGGGCGGGGGGACGAACTATGGCTACACCTTC. The chain has TRBV20-1 and TRBJ1-2, with a tentative D call TRBD1 (5 bases). Per germline, CDR1 DFQATT and CDR2 SNEGSKA (reference sequence). This CDR3 spans 14 amino acids. Between the trimmed V and J ends, which lost 4 bases and 2 bases, there was a span of 14 bases.

This clonotype has ten or more counts. V gene TRBV28 combines with J gene TRBJ2-7; D is ambiguous. Per the germline V gene, CDR1 is MDHEN and CDR2 is SYDVKM. V gave up 4 bases and J gave up 5 bases, with 3 bases separating them. This CDR3 contains 10 residues. The CDR3 loop reads CASSYDEQYF. CDR3 nucleotide sequence: TGTGCCAGCAGTTACGACGAGCAGTACTTC.

This clonotype was detected a few times. A read error may produce the germline difference seen at one junction end. The rearrangement links TRBV7-9 to TRBJ2-1; 8 nucleotides agree with TRBD2. The CDR3 has 14 amino acids. Germline V gene data show CDR1 as SEHNR and CDR2 as FQNEAQ (reference sequence). The CDR3 nucleotides are TGTGTCAGCAGCTTAGCTAGCGGGTATGGGGAGCAGTTCTTC. Protein: CVSSLASGYGEQFF.

The chain employs TRBV20-1 and TRBJ2-3; D is unresolved. The germline V and J ends were trimmed by 5 bases and 0 bases, with 12 bases remaining between them. The length of the CDR3 is 14 residues. Germline V lookup: CDR1 DFQATT, CDR2 SNEGSKA (reference sequence). CDR3 sequence (DNA): TGCAGTGCTCCGACTCCCTCTAGCACAGATACGCAGTATTTT. It yields the protein CSAPTPSSTDTQYF.

This clonotype was picked up a small number of times. This chain uses TRBV5-1 with TRBJ2-1; D uncertain. Germline CDR1 SGHRS, CDR2 YFSETQ. The CDR3 is 17 residues long. The V and J ends lost 3 bases and 1 base respectively, with 17 bases between them. CDR3 sequence (DNA): TGCGCCAGCAGCTCAGCCGGAATGGTGAGGTCCTACAATGAGCAGTTCTTC. It encodes CASSSAGMVRSYNEQFF.

This clonotype was observed many times. The chain joins TRBV12-5 to TRBJ2-1, with 9 bases matching TRBD2. The CDR3 is 12 residues long. Germline CDR1 is LGHNT and CDR2 is FRNRAP. The CDR3 loop reads CASGRYSNEQFF. The DNA for the CDR3 is TGTGCCAGCGGGAGGTACAGCAATGAGCAGTTCTTC.

This clonotype has a count of ten or more. V and J are TRBV7-9 and TRBJ2-1, with D tentatively TRBD2 (6 bases). Germline CDR1 SEHNR, CDR2 FQNEAQ (reference sequence). V was clipped by 4 bases and J by 2 bases, with 18 bases between them. CDR3 length: 17 amino acids. The CDR3 DNA reads as TGTGCCAGCAGCTCCCCCGCCGTAGCGGAAACCTACAATGAGCAGTTCTTC. Translated, it gives CASSSPAVAETYNEQFF.

In this sample, this clonotype turned up many times. The gene calls are TRBV27 and TRBJ1-1; tentative D call: TRBD1 (6 bases). The CDR3 spans 16 residues. Germline lookup yields CDR1 MNHEY and CDR2 SMNVEV (reference sequence). Trimming stripped 2 bases from V and 1 base from J, with 14 bases between. The CDR3 bases are TGTGCCAGCAGTTTAGGGCAGGGGATCAAGAACACTGAAGCTTTCTTT. Translated: CASSLGQGIKNTEAFF.

This clonotype appeared once. The V gene is TRBV9, the J gene TRBJ2-1, with 10 bases aligning to TRBD2. The CDR3 spans 16 residues. Per the germline V gene, CDR1 is SGDLS and CDR2 is YYNGEE. The ends lost 3 bases at V and 8 bases at J; junction bases unmatched: 11. CDR3 sequence (DNA): TGTGCCAGCAGCGGGCCCAGCGGGAGGGCCACACATGAGCAGTTCTTC. It is translated as CASSGPSGRATHEQFF.

This clonotype was found many times. The chain uses TRBV10-3 and TRBJ2-3; 9 bases line up with TRBD2. Germline loops: CDR1 ENHRY, CDR2 SYGVKD. This CDR3 comprises 14 residues. V shed 9 bases, J shed 0 bases, and the junction held 4 bases outside the gene matches. CDR3 residues: CAIVAGDSTDTQYF. CDR3 nucleotide sequence: TGTGCCATTGTAGCGGGGGACAGCACAGATACGCAGTATTTT.

This clonotype was seen at least ten times. The V and J genes are TRBV11-2 and TRBJ2-2; a weak D match, TRBD2 (5 bases). Germline V gene data show CDR1 as SGHAT and CDR2 as FQNNGV. The germline V and J ends were trimmed by 5 bases and 8 bases, with 9 bases remaining between them. The CDR3 has 12 residues. Here the CDR3 DNA reads TGTGCCAGCAGCCCTCGAGGGGGGGAGCTGTTTTTT. Its protein product is CASSPRGGELFF.

In its sample, this clonotype was seen many times. The V and J genes are TRBV25-1 and TRBJ1-1; possible D gene TRBD1, 6 bases. Trimming removed 3 bases from V and 4 bases from J, with 12 bases in between. This CDR3 is 14 amino acids long. The germline CDR1 and CDR2 sequences are MGHDK and SYGVNS. The CDR3, as DNA: TGTGCCAGCAGTGATTGGACAGACTTCACTGAAGCTTTCTTT. This codes for CASSDWTDFTEAFF.